One and the same sample provided the 30 T cell receptor beta chains below, sequenced in a study of T cells in Graves' hyperthyroidism and ophthalmopathy. Using RNA transcripts as the source, TCR beta CDR3 regions were amplified. The study used the HTBI primer set for a first-round RT-PCR of the TCR CDR3. TCRdb reprocessed the multiplex PCR reads with MiXCR, giving one entry per CDR3 protein. The sample records approximately 700,000 distinct CDR3 sequences, nearly 45% being singletons. The sample consisted of peripheral blood or thyroid tissue (not recorded which). The receptors here all came from an adult man with Graves' disease, either hyperthyroidism or ophthalmopathy (not recorded which).

V is TRBV7-9 and J is TRBJ1-1, with 11 bases fitting TRBD1. This CDR3 has 15 amino acids. CDR1 is SEHNR and CDR2 is FQNEAQ in the germline V gene (reference sequence). The trim removed 5 bases at V and 5 bases at J, leaving 7 bases unmatched. The CDR3 DNA reads TGTGCCAGCAGCCCCTGGACAGGGGGCTATACTGAAGCTTTCTTT. This sequence encodes CASSPWTGGYTEAFF.

This clonotype was seen only once. The chain uses TRBV12-5 and TRBJ1-2, with 8 bases identical to TRBD1. There are 16 residues in the CDR3. The V gene end was trimmed by 3 bases and the J gene end by 4 bases; junction bases not matched to a gene: 10. Germline V gene lookup returns CDR1 LGHNT and CDR2 FRNRAP. CDR3: CASGLRTGQEIYGYTF. The CDR3 coding sequence is TGTGCTAGTGGTTTACGAACGGGACAGGAGATCTATGGCTACACCTTC.

J is TRBJ1-1 and V is TRBV10-3; 10 bases agree with TRBD1. Germline V CDR1 and CDR2: ENHRY, SYGVKD. Unmatched junction bases numbered 5, after V lost 2 bases and J lost 8 bases. The CDR3 loop spans 14 amino acids. In DNA form, the CDR3 reads TGTGCCATCAGTGAGCTACTGGGACAGGGGGAAGCTTTCTTT. Its translation: CAISELLGQGEAFF.

V gene TRBV2 combines with J gene TRBJ1-6; D is ambiguous. CDR1 and CDR2 (germline): SNHLY, FYNNEI. V was shortened by 6 bases and J by 8 bases, with 8 bases between the two germline ends. CDR3 size: 12 residues. DNA for the CDR3: TGTGCCAGCAGGGAGAAGGATTCACCCCTCCACTTT. Translating it yields CASREKDSPLHF.

This chain links TRBV25-1 with TRBJ1-2; 8 bases match TRBD1. The J segment lost 4 bases and the V segment lost 9 bases, leaving 10 bases of the junction unmatched. Germline CDR1 is MGHDK and CDR2 is SYGVNS. This CDR3 has 14 amino acids. CDR3 in amino acids: CASSDRVVGYGYTF. The CDR3, as DNA: TGTGCCAGTTCGGACAGGGTAGTCGGCTATGGCTACACCTTC.

Regarding this clonotype: This likely comes from a read error, as the CDR3 has no conserved phenylalanine or tryptophan at its end. The rearrangement links TRBV15 to TRBJ2-7, with TRBD1 matching over 12 bases. The CDR3 spans 20 residues. The J segment lost 3 bases and the V segment lost 0 bases, leaving 15 bases of the junction unmatched. Germline V lookup: CDR1 LNHNV, CDR2 YYDKDF (reference sequence). CDR3 DNA sequence: TGTGCCACCAGCAGAGATGGGGACAGGGGGCACTCCGGCTATTTCTACGAGCAGTACCTC. Translating it yields CATSRDGDRGHSGYFYEQYL.

This clonotype has more than one count but fewer than ten. This rearrangement joins TRBV29-1 to TRBJ2-7, with D perhaps matching TRBD1 or TRBD2 (7 bases each). Trimming left V 6 bases short and J 4 bases short, with 25 bases between. CDR1 is SQVTM, CDR2 ANQGSEA, per germline. CDR3 length: 16 residues. The CDR3 coding sequence is TGCAGCGTCGCGAGATCGAGGGAGGGGGCAATTTACGAGCAGTACTTC. Protein: CSVARSREGAIYEQYF.

V is TRBV11-3 and J is TRBJ1-4; TRBD1 might be the D (6 bases). The CDR3 sequence is 15 residues long. From germline, CDR1 is SGHNT and CDR2 YENEEA. Trimming left V 2 bases short and J 7 bases short, with 14 bases between. The CDR3 here is CASSLKGRGGEKLFF. The CDR3 DNA reads as TGTGCCAGCAGCTTAAAAGGCAGGGGCGGTGAAAAACTGTTTTTT.

This clonotype was seen only a few times. V and J are TRBV7-9 and TRBJ2-5; no reliable D call. The CDR3 consists of 15 residues. Germline loops: CDR1 SEHNR, CDR2 FQNEAQ (reference sequence). Between the trimmed V and J ends, which lost 6 bases and 4 bases, there was a span of 18 bases. The CDR3 loop is CASSRTTGSAETQYF. The CDR3 bases are TGTGCCAGCAGTCGAACGACTGGGTCGGCAGAGACCCAGTACTTC. The complete variable domain, with remaining parts taken from reference TRBV7-9 and TRBJ2-5, reads DTGVSQNPRHKITKRGQNVTFRCDPISEHNRLYWYRQTLGQGPEFLTYFQNEAQLEKSRLLSDRFSAERPKGSFSTLEIQRTEQGDSAMYLCASSRTTGSAETQYFGPGTRLLVL.

This clonotype has more than one count but fewer than ten. V gene TRBV14 combines with J gene TRBJ2-7; TRBD1 matches 9 bases. V was clipped by 1 base and J by 5 bases; unmatched bases: 6. Looked up from germline, CDR1 is SGHDN and CDR2 is FVKESK. The CDR3 is 15 amino acids. Written as DNA, the CDR3 is TGTGCCAGCAGCCAAGCGGGACAGGGATATCACGAGCAGTACTTC. It yields the protein CASSQAGQGYHEQYF. The variable domain in full, completed from reference TRBV14 and TRBJ2-7, reads EAGVTQFPSHSVIEKGQTVTLRCDPISGHDNLYWYRRVMGKEIKFLLHFVKESKQDESGMPNNRFLAERTGGTYSTLKVQPAELEDSGVYFCASSQAGQGYHEQYFGPGTRLTVT.

Ten or more counts support this clonotype. The chain links TRBV19 to TRBJ1-1, with 8 bases fitting TRBD1. CDR3 size: 16 residues. Germline assignment: CDR1 LNHDA and CDR2 SQIVND (reference sequence). V lost 7 bases and J lost 2; bases outside the gene matches: 12. The CDR3 nucleotides are TGTGCCAGTAAGGGCCGAAGGGACAGGATAAACACTGAAGCTTTCTTT. Encoded protein: CASKGRRDRINTEAFF.

The rearrangement uses TRBV2 and TRBJ1-1; D call uncertain. The CDR3 covers 15 residues. V lost 0 bases and J lost 3, with 11 bases in between. The V gene's germline CDR1 is SNHLY and CDR2 FYNNEI. CDR3 loop: CASSEAARKDTEAFF. The DNA for the CDR3 is TGTGCCAGCAGTGAAGCGGCACGGAAGGACACTGAAGCTTTCTTT. Variable domain in full (rest from reference TRBV2 and TRBJ1-1): EPEVTQTPSHQVTQMGQEVILRCVPISNHLYFYWYRQILGQKVEFLVSFYNNEISEKSEIFDDQFSVERPDGSNFTLKIRSTKLEDSAMYFCASSEAARKDTEAFFGQGTRLTVV.

This clonotype has only a few counts. The chain employs TRBV19 and TRBJ1-4; TRBD1 agrees at 7 bases. CDR1 LNHDA and CDR2 SQIVND come from the germline V gene (reference sequence). The CDR3 runs to 13 residues. J was trimmed by 7 bases and V by 3 bases; bases with no gene match: 2. The CDR3 loop reads CASSIQGVEKLFF. In DNA, the CDR3 is TGTGCCAGTAGTATTCAGGGGGTTGAAAAACTGTTTTTT.

The count of this clonotype is one. V is TRBV15 and J is TRBJ2-7, with D possibly being TRBD2 (7 bases). Trimming pared 0 bases from V and 1 base from J, leaving 10 bases between. This CDR3 has 15 amino acids. Germline-derived CDR1 and CDR2 are LNHNV and YYDKDF (reference sequence). CDR3 sequence: CATSRDRGASYEQYF. The CDR3 DNA is TGTGCCACCAGCAGAGATCGGGGGGCGTCCTACGAGCAGTACTTC.

CDR3 loop: CASSRASGNRNEKLFF. The CDR3 DNA reads as TGTGCCAGCAGCCGCGCCTCAGGGAACAGGAATGAAAAACTGTTTTTT. The gene calls are TRBV12-3 or TRBV12-4 and TRBJ1-4; tentative D call: TRBD1 (5 bases). CDR3 length: 16 amino acids. V lost 6 bases to trimming and J lost 5 bases, with 19 bases between them.

This rearrangement joins TRBV5-6 to TRBJ1-6, with 9 bases identical to TRBD1. CDR1 is SGHDT and CDR2 is YYEEEE in the germline V gene. Germline trimming cut 4 bases from V and 13 bases from J; bases unmatched to any gene: 12. The CDR3 is made up of 15 amino acids. The CDR3 coding sequence is TGTGCCAGCAGCATAAGACAGGGGGGGTCGAGGCCCCTCCACTTT. Translated, it gives CASSIRQGGSRPLHF.

This sequence joins TRBV10-3 and TRBJ1-6, with a tentative D call TRBD1 (5 bases). Trimming took off 10 bases at V and 8 bases at J, with 18 bases between the two ends. The germline CDR1 and CDR2 sequences are ENHRY and SYGVKD. The CDR3 has 14 amino acids. The CDR3 here is CASTEPGGDSPLHF. The DNA of the CDR3 is TGTGCCAGCACCGAGCCCGGAGGGGATTCACCCCTCCACTTT.

This clonotype was observed many times. This sequence joins TRBV7-9 and TRBJ1-2; D is unresolved. Trimming removed 5 bases at V and 3 bases at J, with 7 bases between. This CDR3 spans 12 amino acids. The germline CDR1 and CDR2 sequences are SEHNR and FQNEAQ (reference sequence). The CDR3 DNA is TGTGCCAGCAGCCGCCAAGACTATGGCTACACCTTC. It translates to CASSRQDYGYTF.

Turning to this clonotype: At one end, the junction sequence differs from germline, possibly due to a read error. V gene TRBV2 combines with J gene TRBJ1-1; possible D gene TRBD1, 6 bases. The CDR3 extends over 19 amino acids. Germline-derived CDR1 and CDR2 are SNHLY and FYNNEI. CDR3 nucleotides: TGTGCCAGCAGGGAAGGGCCCCAGGGGCTCCCTTTTATGAACACTGAAGCTTTCTTT. This translates into CASREGPQGLPFMNTEAFF.

This chain connects TRBV7-2 to TRBJ2-5; no clear D gene. The germline V and J ends were trimmed by 1 base and 9 bases, with 9 bases remaining between them. CDR3 size: 12 residues. Germline V gives CDR1 SGHTA, CDR2 FQGNSA. CDR3 sequence: CASSLGQLPQYF. The DNA of the CDR3 is TGTGCCAGCAGCTTAGGACAACTTCCCCAGTACTTC.

The genes are TRBV25-1 and TRBJ2-5; the match to TRBD2 covers 9 bases. In germline, CDR1 is MGHDK, CDR2 SYGVNS. With V trimmed by 1 base and J by 7 bases, 4 bases remained unmatched. The CDR3 consists of 14 residues. CDR3: CASSEWTSAGTQYF. In DNA, the CDR3 is TGTGCCAGCAGTGAATGGACTAGCGCGGGGACCCAGTACTTC.

The rearrangement uses TRBV29-1 and TRBJ1-6; D is uncertain. The CDR3 is made up of 16 amino acids. The V and J ends lost 2 bases and 9 bases respectively, with 20 bases between them. Looked up from germline, CDR1 is SQVTM and CDR2 is ANQGSEA. The CDR3 loop is CSVETGSPAGPSPLHF. DNA of the CDR3: TGCAGCGTTGAAACGGGCAGTCCGGCAGGACCTTCACCCCTCCACTTT.

This clonotype was observed many times. The genes are TRBV24-1 and TRBJ2-7, with 8 bases lining up with TRBD1. The length of the CDR3 is 15 residues. V shed 3 bases and J 2 bases; nucleotides not matched to a gene: 5. Germline assignment: CDR1 KGHDR and CDR2 SFDVKD. CDR3 residues: CATSDAGTGAYEQYF. CDR3 DNA: TGTGCCACCAGTGATGCCGGGACAGGAGCCTACGAGCAGTACTTC.

The V gene is TRBV20-1, the J gene TRBJ2-5; 15 bases align to TRBD2. The CDR3 is made up of 16 amino acids. CDR1 and CDR2 from the germline V gene are DFQATT and SNEGSKA (reference sequence). V was pared by 5 bases and J by 5 bases, with 9 bases of the junction left unmatched. The CDR3 loop reads CSAWTSGGASYETQYF. The DNA of the CDR3 is TGCAGTGCTTGGACTAGCGGGGGGGCAAGTTATGAGACCCAGTACTTC.

Comments on this clonotype: This sequence may be a read error, since a much larger clone differs from it by one base. Given the absence of the conserved phenylalanine or tryptophan at the CDR3 end, a read error is likely. The rearrangement links TRBV7-2 to TRBJ1-2; 11 nucleotides line up with TRBD1. This CDR3 has 15 residues. The germline gives CDR1 SGHTA, CDR2 FQGNSA. With V trimmed by 1 base and J by 5 bases, 3 bases remained unmatched. In nucleotides, the CDR3 is TGTGCCAGCAGCTTAGGGACAGGGGGCCGGTATGGCTACACCCTC. Protein product: CASSLGTGGRYGYTL.

This clonotype has only a few counts. The chain is built from TRBV20-1 and TRBJ2-7, with 9 bases aligning to TRBD1. V lost 0 bases, J lost 4 bases, and 4 bases stayed unmatched. The CDR3 sequence is 14 residues long. CDR1 and CDR2 from the germline V gene are DFQATT and SNEGSKA (reference sequence). The DNA of the CDR3 is TGCAGTGCTAGAGATCCGGACAGGGGTTACGAGCAGTACTTC. Its translation is CSARDPDRGYEQYF.

This rearrangement joins TRBV2 to TRBJ2-5; D gene uncertain. Germline CDR1 is SNHLY and CDR2 is FYNNEI. This CDR3 is 13 amino acids long. The V gene lost 4 bases and the J gene lost 5 bases, with 11 bases spanning the gap. The DNA of the CDR3 is TGTGCCAGCAGTGTTAGGGTATGGGAGACCCAGTACTTC. It codes for CASSVRVWETQYF.

The count of this clonotype is one. One junction end does not reproduce the germline sequence, and a read error may be involved. The genes are TRBV15 and TRBJ2-7, with D possibly being TRBD2 (7 bases). The CDR3 is 16 amino acids. The V gene's germline CDR1 is LNHNV and CDR2 YYDKDF (reference sequence). The CDR3 loop is CATRRVGGGNSYEQYF. The CDR3 DNA reads as TGTGCCACCAGGAGAGTAGGGGGGGGGAACAGCTACGAGCAGTACTTC.

This clonotype appeared a single time. One end of the junction does not line up with germline, which may come from a read error. The CDR3 DNA sequence: TGTGCCAGCAGTGTAGGCCTAGTGGGAGTGGGGGAGCAGTACTTC. Its translation is CASSVGLVGVGEQYF. The chain combines TRBV9 with TRBJ2-7, with D tentatively TRBD2 (5 bases). In germline, CDR1 is SGDLS, CDR2 YYNGEE. There are 15 residues in the CDR3. The full variable domain, completed using reference TRBV9 and TRBJ2-7, is DSGVTQTPKHLITATGQRVTLRCSPRSGDLSVYWYQQSLDQGLQFLIQYYNGEERAKGNILERFSAQQFPDLHSELNLSSLELGDSALYFCASSVGLVGVGEQYFGPGTRLTVT.

The chain has TRBV12-3 or TRBV12-4 and TRBJ1-2; a weak D match, TRBD1 (6 bases). V was clipped by 6 bases and J by 8 bases, with 19 bases between them. The CDR3 has 14 residues. The CDR3 sequence is CASSKGDLGSGYTF. CDR3 in DNA: TGTGCCAGCAGCAAGGGGGACCTAGGGAGCGGCTACACCTTC.